This T cell receptor beta chain is from a study of naive and memory T cell subsets. A remark on this clonotype: Its antigen remains unknown.

Two oligonucleotides, mixed equimolar, formed the beta constant-region primer covering TRBC1 and TRBC2. MiXCR, applied by TCRdb to the UMI-ligation and nested PCR reads, yields one record per CDR3 protein. The sample holds some 150,000 distinct CDR3 sequences, approximately 15% seen once. CDR3 length: 13 residues. The ends were cut back, 3 bases at V and 5 bases at J, with 8 bases in the middle. Germline V gives CDR1 SGHRS, CDR2 YFSETQ. Cells stained for CD3, CD4, CD8, CD45RA, CD27 and viability were sorted into four CD45RA/CD27 subsets. Study outcomes and limitations: In naive cells, over 85% of TCR sequences were seen only once.

What was sequenced was naive CD4+ T cells from blood. This TCR was sampled from a human donor in good health. The gene calls are TRBV5-1 and TRBJ1-4; D gene uncertain. CDR3: CASSSEWNEKLFF. Written as DNA, the CDR3 is TGCGCCAGCAGCTCGGAATGGAATGAAAAACTGTTTTTT.